This TCR beta chain was identified during a study of OX40 agonist ivuxolimab in advanced cancers. Study background: The study reported partial responses in three patients: one hepatocellular carcinoma, two cutaneous melanoma.

The CDR3 extends over 14 amino acids. V was clipped by 0 bases and J by 5 bases, with 8 bases between them. CDR1 and CDR2 from the germline V gene are SGHTA and FQGNSA. TCRdb's copy holds only in-frame clones and misses some; the assay was immunoSEQ multiplex PCR. This sample has 30,000 or so clones; more than 75% occur once, and the top ten carry less than 25%. As for this clone: Antigen unknown.

Whole-study findings and limits: Partial responders treated at 0.1-3.0 mg/kg exhibited clonal expansion among the lowest measured. Determination of antigen specificity was not performed for the expanded peripheral T cells.

The source material was CD4+ or CD8+ T cells sorted from blood, sampled in a trial of the OX40 agonist ivuxolimab. V is TRBV7-2 and J is TRBJ2-1; the D is unclear. The clonotype comes from an adult with an advanced solid tumor such as melanoma, head and neck, liver or kidney cancer. CDR3: CASSLAVQNNEQFF. The CDR3 DNA is TGTGCCAGCAGCTTAGCGGTCCAGAACAATGAGCAGTTCTTC.